This T cell receptor beta chain was retrieved from a study of blood T cell repertoires in COVID-19. Across the whole study: Italy, Spain and the United States were the sources of the convalescent and acute COVID-19 samples. From T cells, B-cell-depleted T cells, or PBMCs came the material, which was cDNA or gDNA.

Authors' analysis steps: Amplification with reference gene primers provided the estimates of nucleated cell counts. The repertoire was sequenced with immunoSEQ multiplex PCR; TCRdb's copy has only in-frame clones and lacks some. The V and J calls and clone size were taken over from that table, and D and trimming were inferred from the DNA. The data show roughly 100,000 clones, 69% seen once. The germline gives CDR1 MNHEY, CDR2 SVGEGT. The ends lost 0 bases at V and 9 bases at J; junction bases unmatched: 14. This CDR3 region has 19 residues. The sequence was obtained from a man aged 80 or over with acute or convalescent COVID-19. Source material: peripheral blood. This chain joins TRBV6-2 or TRBV6-3 and TRBJ2-3; 14 positions match TRBD2. The CDR3 DNA follows: TGTGCCAGCAGTTACTCGACCCGAGGGACTAGCGGGAGTGGGCCAACGCAGTATTTT. Translating it yields CASSYSTRGTSGSGPTQYF.